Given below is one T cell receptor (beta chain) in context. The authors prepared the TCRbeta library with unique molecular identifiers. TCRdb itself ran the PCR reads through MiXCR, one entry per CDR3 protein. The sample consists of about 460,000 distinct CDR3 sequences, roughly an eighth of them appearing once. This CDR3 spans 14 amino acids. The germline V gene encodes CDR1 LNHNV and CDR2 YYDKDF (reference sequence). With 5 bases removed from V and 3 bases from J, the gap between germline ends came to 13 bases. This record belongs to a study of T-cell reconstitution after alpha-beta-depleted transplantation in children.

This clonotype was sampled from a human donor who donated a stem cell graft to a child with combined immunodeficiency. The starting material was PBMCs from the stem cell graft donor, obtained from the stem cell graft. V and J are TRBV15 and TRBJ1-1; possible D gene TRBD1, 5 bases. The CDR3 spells CATSPSGDDTEAFF. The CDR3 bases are TGTGCCACCAGCCCTAGTGGGGACGACACTGAAGCTTTCTTT.